The entry that follows covers one T cell receptor beta chain sequence. Authors' analysis steps: For nucleated cells, counts were estimated from reference gene primer amplification. Using immunoSEQ multiplex PCR, the repertoire was profiled, and TCRdb retains in-frame clones only, with some absent. Clone size and V and J calls were adopted from that table, with D and trimming inferred from the DNA. The sample contains about 41,000 clones, 80% to 90% of which appear only once. This sample was included in a study of blood T cell repertoires in COVID-19. Study-wide background: Sources were T cells, B-cell-depleted T cells, or PBMCs; the material itself was cDNA or gDNA.

The specimen was peripheral blood. The TCR comes from an elderly woman with active or convalescent COVID-19.

Here the CDR3 reads CASSQDRPSGITDTQYF. The CDR3 DNA follows: TGCGCCAGCAGCCAAGATCGACCTAGCGGGATCACAGATACGCAGTATTTT. V usage is TRBV4-3 and J usage is TRBJ2-3; 9 bases fit TRBD2. In germline, CDR1 is LGHNA, CDR2 YSLEER. CDR3 size: 17 residues. After removal of 0 bases from V and 2 bases from J, the junction contained 6 bases not matched to a gene.